Below are 22 T cell receptor beta chains sequenced from a single sample in a study of blood T cell repertoires in COVID-19. Libraries were prepared by immunoSEQ multiplex PCR; TCRdb keeps only in-frame clonotypes and omits some of them. The repertoire holds fewer than 85,000 clones, with about nine tenths as singletons. The specimen was peripheral blood. These receptors all stem from a human donor in a cohort sampled during active COVID-19.

Only one count was recorded for this clone. The chain uses TRBV5-4 and TRBJ2-2; 11 bases are a match to TRBD2. CDR1 is SGHNT, CDR2 YYREEE, per germline (reference sequence). The CDR3 contains 16 residues. The J segment lost 5 bases and the V segment lost 5 bases, leaving 8 bases of the junction unmatched. CDR3 bases: TGTGCCAGCAGTCGTAGCGGGGGGGCACGGACCGGGGAGCTGTTTTTT. Translation gives CASSRSGGARTGELFF.

The CDR3 region has the DNA TGTGCCACCAGTGATTTGGGGCCGGGACAGGGTGCCTACAATGAGCAGTTCTTC. Encoded protein: CATSDLGPGQGAYNEQFF. The V call is TRBV24-1, the J call TRBJ2-1, with TRBD1 identical over 9 bases. This CDR3 is built from 18 residues. After removal of 0 bases from V and 2 bases from J, the junction contained 7 bases not matched to a gene. Germline V gene data show CDR1 as KGHDR and CDR2 as SFDVKD.

This chain links TRBV5-5 with TRBJ2-3; 8 bases match TRBD2. This CDR3 region has 16 residues. V lost 4 bases to trimming and J lost 4 bases; unmatched junction nucleotides: 11. Per the germline V gene, CDR1 is SGHKS and CDR2 is YYEKEE (reference sequence). The CDR3 DNA follows: TGTGCCAGCAGCCGACAACCAGCGGGAGTAGCAGATACGCAGTATTTT. This translates into CASSRQPAGVADTQYF. The entire variable domain, with the rest obtained from reference TRBV5-5 and TRBJ2-3, is as follows: DAGVTQSPTHLIKTRGQQVTLRCSPISGHKSVSWYQQVLGQGPQFIFQYYEKEERGRGNFPDRFSARQFPNYSSELNVNALLLGDSALYLCASSRQPAGVADTQYFGPGTRLTVL.

V and J are TRBV7-3 and TRBJ2-7; tentative D call: TRBD1 (6 bases). Germline CDR1 SGHTA, CDR2 FQGTGA. Trimming shortened V by 5 bases and J by 4 bases, and 21 bases separated the two germline ends. The CDR3 extends over 16 amino acids. CDR3: CASSRLYRAEGYEQYF. The CDR3 region has the DNA TGTGCCAGCAGCCGACTCTACAGGGCCGAGGGATACGAGCAGTACTTC. Supplemented by reference TRBV7-3 and TRBJ2-7, the full variable domain reads GAGVSQTPSNKVTEKGKYVELRCDPISGHTALYWYRQSLGQGPEFLIYFQGTGAADDSGLPNDRFFAVRPEGSVSTLKIQRTERGDSAVYLCASSRLYRAEGYEQYFGPGTRLTVT.

The V gene is TRBV10-3, the J gene TRBJ2-7, with 9 bases that match TRBD2. Losses at the gene ends were 4 bases for V and 5 bases for J; bases not matched to a gene: 12. The CDR3 runs 16 residues. Germline V gives CDR1 ENHRY, CDR2 SYGVKD. The CDR3 sequence: CAISARDSGSSNEQYF. DNA for the CDR3: TGTGCCATCAGTGCCCGGGATAGCGGGAGTAGCAACGAGCAGTACTTC.

The chain couples TRBV6-4 to TRBJ2-3; D gene uncertain. The length of the CDR3 is 13 residues. Trimming shortened V by 5 bases and J by 3 bases, and 9 bases separated the two germline ends. Germline V lookup: CDR1 MRHNA, CDR2 SNTAGT. The CDR3 DNA reads as TGTGCCAGCAGTTCACAACCGACAGATACGCAGTATTTT. Its protein is CASSSQPTDTQYF.

This sequence joins TRBV5-1 and TRBJ2-1; TRBD1 matches 8 bases. Germline V gene data show CDR1 as SGHRS and CDR2 as YFSETQ. Germline trimming cut 4 bases from V and 8 bases from J; bases unmatched to any gene: 5. This CDR3 is built from 13 residues. The CDR3 DNA is TGCGCCAGCAGCCCCGGACAGGGCTATGAGCAGTTCTTC. This translates into CASSPGQGYEQFF.

The CDR3 region is CASSLSILAGSYEQYF. The CDR3 coding sequence is TGTGCCAGCAGTTTATCGATACTAGCGGGATCCTACGAGCAGTACTTC. This chain connects TRBV27 to TRBJ2-7; TRBD2 agrees at 10 bases. This CDR3 is 16 amino acids long. Germline CDR1 MNHEY, CDR2 SMNVEV (reference sequence). With 0 bases clipped from V and 1 base from J, the junction kept 3 bases outside the gene matches.

V and J are TRBV7-2 and TRBJ2-7, with D perhaps TRBD1 (6 bases). The CDR3 length is 15 residues. CDR1 is SGHTA, CDR2 FQGNSA, per germline. Trimming took 5 bases from V and 6 from J, leaving 20 bases between them. DNA for the CDR3: TGTGCCAGCAGCGCTATGAAGGGGACATTTAGCGAGCAGTACTTC. It translates to CASSAMKGTFSEQYF.

The rearrangement links TRBV27 to TRBJ1-1; 9 bases match TRBD1. The CDR3 contains 15 residues. V shed 2 bases, J shed 6 bases, and the junction held 7 bases outside the gene matches. Per the germline V gene, CDR1 is MNHEY and CDR2 is SMNVEV (reference sequence). The DNA of the CDR3 is TGTGCCAGCAGTTTAAGGACCGGGACAGGGTCTGAAGCTTTCTTT. Its protein is CASSLRTGTGSEAFF.

V usage is TRBV7-8 and J usage is TRBJ2-7; TRBD2 matches at 13 bases. V shed 3 bases and J 6 bases; nucleotides not matched to a gene: 2. Germline values: CDR1 SGHVS, CDR2 FQNEAQ. CDR3 length: 14 residues. The CDR3 region is CASSFGLAGAEQYF. For the CDR3, the DNA is TGTGCCAGCAGCTTCGGACTAGCGGGGGCCGAGCAGTACTTC.

This clone was found a few times. The chain combines TRBV30 with TRBJ1-1; 7 bases agree with TRBD1. After removal of 4 bases from V and 4 bases from J, the junction contained 6 bases not matched to a gene. The CDR3 contains 13 residues. The germline gives CDR1 GTSNPN, CDR2 SVGIG (reference sequence). The CDR3 DNA is TGTGCCTGGAATACAGGGGTCGGCACTGAAGCTTTCTTT. This encodes CAWNTGVGTEAFF.

V gene TRBV10-1 combines with J gene TRBJ2-2, with a possible D match to TRBD2 (6 bases). V was clipped by 2 bases and J by 5 bases, with 9 bases between them. CDR3 length equals 14 residues. CDR1 and CDR2 (germline): WNHNN, SYGVQD (reference sequence). CDR3 protein: CASSENAGTGELFF. CDR3 DNA sequence: TGCGCCAGCAGTGAGAACGCGGGGACCGGGGAGCTGTTTTTT.

This chain connects TRBV24-1 to TRBJ2-2, with TRBD1 identical over 7 bases. This CDR3 contains 14 residues. From germline, CDR1 is KGHDR and CDR2 SFDVKD. V lost 11 bases and J lost 0; bases outside the gene matches: 5. CDR3 in DNA: TGTGCCATTGGAGACAGGGCGAACACCGGGGAGCTGTTTTTT. Translation gives CAIGDRANTGELFF.

The V call is TRBV6-6, the J call TRBJ1-5, with 7 bases aligning to TRBD1. CDR3 length: 14 amino acids. Germline values: CDR1 MNHNY, CDR2 SVGAGI (reference sequence). The trim removed 6 bases at V and 6 bases at J, leaving 8 bases unmatched. The CDR3, as DNA: TGTGCCAGCAGACTAAGACAGGGAGGTCAGCCCCAGCATTTT. It translates to CASRLRQGGQPQHF.

This chain uses TRBV2 with TRBJ1-5; weak D call: TRBD1 (5 bases). The CDR3 is made up of 12 amino acids. Trimming removed 6 bases at V and 9 bases at J, with 12 bases between. Germline lookup yields CDR1 SNHLY and CDR2 FYNNEI. The CDR3 sequence is CASSVGGRPQHF. CDR3 nucleotide sequence: TGTGCCAGCAGCGTCGGGGGTCGGCCCCAGCATTTT.

The V call is TRBV7-9, the J call TRBJ1-4; TRBD1 agrees at 10 bases. Per germline, CDR1 SEHNR and CDR2 FQNEAQ (reference sequence). CDR3 length: 18 residues. V dropped 4 bases and J dropped 7; count of bases not matched to a gene: 15. The CDR3 loop reads CASSSTTGTGDLFEKLFF. The CDR3 bases are TGTGCCAGCAGCTCAACAACCGGGACAGGGGATTTATTTGAAAAACTGTTTTTT.

This chain links TRBV7-9 with TRBJ2-2, with D unresolved. Germline CDR1 reads SEHNR; CDR2 reads FQNEAQ (reference sequence). The CDR3 spans 16 residues. V dropped 1 base and J dropped 0 bases, with 9 bases sitting between them. CDR3 DNA sequence: TGTGCCAGCAGCTTAGTGGAAGGAGCGAACACCGGGGAGCTGTTTTTT. Translated: CASSLVEGANTGELFF. Complete variable domain (other parts from reference TRBV7-9 and TRBJ2-2): DTGVSQNPRHKITKRGQNVTFRCDPISEHNRLYWYRQTLGQGPEFLTYFQNEAQLEKSRLLSDRFSAERPKGSFSTLEIQRTEQGDSAMYLCASSLVEGANTGELFFGEGSRLTVL.

The V and J genes are TRBV7-9 and TRBJ2-7; 9 bases are a match to TRBD2. CDR1 is SEHNR, CDR2 FQNEAQ, per germline (reference sequence). The length of the CDR3 is 14 residues. J gave up 3 bases and V 5 bases, and 5 bases lay outside the gene matches. Here the CDR3 DNA reads TGTGCCAGCAGCAAGACTAGCGGATACTACGAGCAGTACTTC. This codes for CASSKTSGYYEQYF.

The genes are TRBV27 and TRBJ2-5; TRBD2 agrees at 11 bases. The germline V gene has CDR1 MNHEY and CDR2 SMNVEV (reference sequence). With 0 bases clipped from V and 5 bases from J, the junction kept 14 bases outside the gene matches. The CDR3 is 19 residues long. In DNA, the CDR3 is TGTGCCAGCAGTTTATCGAAGACTAGCGGGGATTTGGAGTGGGAGACCCAGTACTTC. Protein: CASSLSKTSGDLEWETQYF.

V gene TRBV5-5 combines with J gene TRBJ2-5, with 9 bases identical to TRBD1. After removal of 4 bases from V and 5 bases from J, the junction contained 6 bases not matched to a gene. The CDR3 extends over 14 amino acids. Germline CDR1 is SGHKS and CDR2 is YYEKEE (reference sequence). Here the CDR3 reads CASSKAGTGETQYF. DNA for the CDR3: TGTGCCAGCAGCAAAGCCGGGACAGGGGAGACCCAGTACTTC.

J is TRBJ2-2 and V is TRBV5-6, with 8 bases identical to TRBD1. The length of the CDR3 is 18 residues. Germline values: CDR1 SGHDT, CDR2 YYEEEE. V shed 3 bases and J 4 bases; nucleotides not matched to a gene: 14. CDR3 coding DNA: TGTGCCAGCAGCTATTATCAGGGGGCGAGCCTTAGCACCGGGGAGCTGTTTTTT. This translates into CASSYYQGASLSTGELFF.